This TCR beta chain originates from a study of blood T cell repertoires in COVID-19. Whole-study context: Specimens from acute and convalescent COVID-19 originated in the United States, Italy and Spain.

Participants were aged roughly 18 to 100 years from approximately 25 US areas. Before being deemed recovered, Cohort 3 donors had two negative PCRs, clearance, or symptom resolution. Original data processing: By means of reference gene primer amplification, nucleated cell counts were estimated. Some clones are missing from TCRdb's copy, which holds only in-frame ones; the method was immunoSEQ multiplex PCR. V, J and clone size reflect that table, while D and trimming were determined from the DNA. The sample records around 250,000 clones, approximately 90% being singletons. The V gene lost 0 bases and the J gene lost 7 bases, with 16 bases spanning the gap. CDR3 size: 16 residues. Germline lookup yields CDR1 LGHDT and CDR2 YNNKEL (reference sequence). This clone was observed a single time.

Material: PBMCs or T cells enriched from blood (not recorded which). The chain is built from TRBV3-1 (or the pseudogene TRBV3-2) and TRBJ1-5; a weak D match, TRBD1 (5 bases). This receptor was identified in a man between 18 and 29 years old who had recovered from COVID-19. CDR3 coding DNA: TGTGCCAGCAGCCAAGATCGGTTAGGGGTCCCCCAGCCCCAGCATTTT. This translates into CASSQDRLGVPQPQHF.